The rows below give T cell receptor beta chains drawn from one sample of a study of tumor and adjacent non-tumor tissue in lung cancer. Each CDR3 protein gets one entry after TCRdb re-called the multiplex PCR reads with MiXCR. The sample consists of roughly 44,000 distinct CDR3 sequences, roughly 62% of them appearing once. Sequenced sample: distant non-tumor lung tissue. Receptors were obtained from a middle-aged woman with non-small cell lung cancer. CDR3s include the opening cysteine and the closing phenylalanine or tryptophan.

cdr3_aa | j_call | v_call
CAGSLTTGGSGELFF | TRBJ2-2 | TRBV6-5
CSVLTSYEQHF | TRBJ2-7 | TRBV29-1
CNAPQTGGTQETQYF | TRBJ2-5 | TRBV20-1
CSASGTSRYQPHHF | TRBJ1-5 | TRBV20-1
CATSQSQETQYF | TRBJ2-5 | TRBV28
CSAGASGSGYNEQFF | TRBJ2-1 | TRBV20-1
CASKRTSGASTDTQYF | TRBJ2-3 | TRBV2
CPISRDRWREPLHF | TRBJ1-6 | TRBV6-6
CANSPSPRSSYNELFF | TRBJ2-1 | TRBV11-3
CDSTLYPLGEQYF | TRBJ2-7 | TRBV11-1
CAISERIGRSSQPQHF | TRBJ1-5 | TRBV10-3
CASSEGGVLGTGELFF | TRBJ2-2 | TRBV10-1
CGAGLAGGELFF | TRBJ2-1 | TRBV29-1
CASSSFNDGGTGYTF | TRBJ1-2 | TRBV28
CASIREGRGGELFF | TRBJ2-2 | TRBV10-2
CASRPSPAGPDKWAYEQYF | TRBJ2-7 | TRBV28
CASSIQAYNEQFF | TRBJ2-1 | TRBV4-1
CASSLGGASTDTQYF | TRBJ2-3 | TRBV7-3
CASSLVGSTHTQYF | TRBJ2-3 | TRBV11-2
CAGSGLTQCF | TRBJ2-5 | TRBV11-3
CSARLLRQGGTSGTYEQYF | TRBJ2-7 | TRBV20-1
CRARPHRDRTEAFF | TRBJ1-1 | TRBV20-1
CSVADNGQFF | TRBJ2-1 | TRBV29-1
CVSNARDRVPEQYF | TRBJ2-7 | TRBV6-6